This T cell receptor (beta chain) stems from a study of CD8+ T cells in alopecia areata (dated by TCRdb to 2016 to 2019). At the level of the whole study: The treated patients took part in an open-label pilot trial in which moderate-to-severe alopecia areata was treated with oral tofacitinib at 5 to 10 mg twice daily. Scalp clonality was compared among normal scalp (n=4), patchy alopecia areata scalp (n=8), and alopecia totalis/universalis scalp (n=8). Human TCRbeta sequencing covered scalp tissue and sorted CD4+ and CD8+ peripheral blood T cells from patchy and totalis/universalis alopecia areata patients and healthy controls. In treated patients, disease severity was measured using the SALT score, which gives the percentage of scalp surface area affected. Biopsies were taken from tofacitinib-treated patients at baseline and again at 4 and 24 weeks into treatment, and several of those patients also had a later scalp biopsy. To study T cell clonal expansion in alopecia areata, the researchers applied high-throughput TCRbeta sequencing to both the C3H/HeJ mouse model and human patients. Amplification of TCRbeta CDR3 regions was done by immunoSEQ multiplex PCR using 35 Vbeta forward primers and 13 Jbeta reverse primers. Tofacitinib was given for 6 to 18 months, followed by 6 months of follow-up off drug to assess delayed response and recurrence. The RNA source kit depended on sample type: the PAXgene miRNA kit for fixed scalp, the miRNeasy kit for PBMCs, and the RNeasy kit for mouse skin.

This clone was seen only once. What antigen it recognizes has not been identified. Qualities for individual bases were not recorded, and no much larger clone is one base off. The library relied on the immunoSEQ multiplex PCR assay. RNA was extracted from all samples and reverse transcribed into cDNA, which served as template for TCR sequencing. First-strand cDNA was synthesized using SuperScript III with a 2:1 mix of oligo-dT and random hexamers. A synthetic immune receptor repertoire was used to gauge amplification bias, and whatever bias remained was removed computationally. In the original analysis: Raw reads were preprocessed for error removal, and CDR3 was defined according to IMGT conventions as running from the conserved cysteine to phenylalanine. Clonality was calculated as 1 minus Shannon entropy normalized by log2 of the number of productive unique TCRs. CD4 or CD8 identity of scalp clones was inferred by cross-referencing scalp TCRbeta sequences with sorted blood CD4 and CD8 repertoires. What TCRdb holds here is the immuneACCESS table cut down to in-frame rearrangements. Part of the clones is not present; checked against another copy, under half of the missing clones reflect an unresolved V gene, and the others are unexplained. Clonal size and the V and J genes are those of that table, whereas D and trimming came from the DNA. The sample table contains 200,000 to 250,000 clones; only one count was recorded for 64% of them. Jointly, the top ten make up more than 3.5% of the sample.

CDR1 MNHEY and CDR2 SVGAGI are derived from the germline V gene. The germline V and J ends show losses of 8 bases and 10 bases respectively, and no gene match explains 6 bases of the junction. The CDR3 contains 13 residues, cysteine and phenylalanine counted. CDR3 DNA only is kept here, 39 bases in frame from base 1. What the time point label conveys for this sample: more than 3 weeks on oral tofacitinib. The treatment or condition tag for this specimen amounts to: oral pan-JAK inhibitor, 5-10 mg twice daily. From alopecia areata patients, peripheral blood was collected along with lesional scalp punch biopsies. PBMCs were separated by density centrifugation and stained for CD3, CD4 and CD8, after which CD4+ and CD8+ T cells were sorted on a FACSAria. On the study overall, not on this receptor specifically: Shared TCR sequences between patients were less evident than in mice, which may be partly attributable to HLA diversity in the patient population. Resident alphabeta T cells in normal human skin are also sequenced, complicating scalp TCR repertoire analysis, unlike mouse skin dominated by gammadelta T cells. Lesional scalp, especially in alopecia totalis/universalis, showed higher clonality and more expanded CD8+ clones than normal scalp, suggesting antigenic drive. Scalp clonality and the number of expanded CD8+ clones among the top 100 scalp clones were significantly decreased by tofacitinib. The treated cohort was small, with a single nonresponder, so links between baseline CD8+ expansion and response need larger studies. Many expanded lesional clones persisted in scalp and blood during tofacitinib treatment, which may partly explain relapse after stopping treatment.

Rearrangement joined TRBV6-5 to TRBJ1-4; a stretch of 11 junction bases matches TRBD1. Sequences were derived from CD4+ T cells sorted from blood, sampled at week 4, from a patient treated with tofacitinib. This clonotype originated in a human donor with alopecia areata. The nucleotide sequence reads TGTGCCAGCCGCGGTGGGACAGGGGGAAAACTGTTTTTT. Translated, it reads CASRGGTGGKLFF.